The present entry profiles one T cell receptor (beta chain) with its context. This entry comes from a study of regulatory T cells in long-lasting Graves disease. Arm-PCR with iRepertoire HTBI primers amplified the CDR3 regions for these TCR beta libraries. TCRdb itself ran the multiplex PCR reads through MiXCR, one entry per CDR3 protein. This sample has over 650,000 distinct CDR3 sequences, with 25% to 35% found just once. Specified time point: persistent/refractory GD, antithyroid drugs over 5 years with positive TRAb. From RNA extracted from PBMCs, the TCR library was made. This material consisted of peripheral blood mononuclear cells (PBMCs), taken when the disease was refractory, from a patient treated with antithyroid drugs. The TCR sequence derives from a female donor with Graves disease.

CDR3 nucleotide sequence: TGTGCCATCAGTGCCAGGGGCCGGGATCAGCCCCAGCATTTT. It yields the protein CAISARGRDQPQHF. The chain couples TRBV10-3 to TRBJ1-5, with D perhaps TRBD1 (6 bases). The germline V and J ends were trimmed by 4 bases and 5 bases, with 12 bases remaining between them. The CDR3 is 14 amino acids. The germline CDR1 and CDR2 sequences are ENHRY and SYGVKD.